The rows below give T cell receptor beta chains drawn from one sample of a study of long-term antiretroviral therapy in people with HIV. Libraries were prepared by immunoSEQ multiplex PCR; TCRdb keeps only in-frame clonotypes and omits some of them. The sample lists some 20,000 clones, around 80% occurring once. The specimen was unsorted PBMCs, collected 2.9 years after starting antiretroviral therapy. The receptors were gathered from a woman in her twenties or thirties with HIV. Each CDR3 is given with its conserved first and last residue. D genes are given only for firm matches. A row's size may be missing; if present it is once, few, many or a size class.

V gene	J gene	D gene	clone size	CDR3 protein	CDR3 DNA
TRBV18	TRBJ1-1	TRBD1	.	CASRGTGWMNTEAFF	TGTGCCAGCCGCGGGACAGGGTGGATGAACACTGAAGCTTTCTTT
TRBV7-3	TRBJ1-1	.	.	CASSLTWGTEAFF	TGTGCCAGCAGCCTTACATGGGGCACTGAAGCTTTCTTT
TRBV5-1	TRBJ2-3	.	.	CASSLGYSTDTQYF	TGCGCCAGCAGCTTGGGTTATAGCACAGATACGCAGTATTTT
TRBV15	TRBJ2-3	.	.	CATSRFIAGVGEEVTDTQYF	TGTGCCACCAGCAGATTCATAGCAGGGGTGGGGGAGGAGGTCACAGATACGCAGTATTTT
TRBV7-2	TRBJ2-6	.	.	CASSPSFGANVLTF	TGTGCCAGCAGTCCTTCGTTCGGGGCCAACGTCCTGACTTTC
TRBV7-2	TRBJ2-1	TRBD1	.	CANTPRGKKAPSSYNEQFF	TGTGCCAATACACCCAGGGGGAAAAAGGCCCCGAGCTCCTACAATGAGCAGTTCTTC
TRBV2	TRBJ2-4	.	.	CASSGSGLGAKNIQYF	TGTGCCAGCAGCGGGTCGGGTCTCGGGGCCAAAAACATTCAGTACTTC
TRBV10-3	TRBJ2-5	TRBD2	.	CASTSGQETQYF	TGTGCCTCGACTAGCGGCCAAGAGACCCAGTACTTC
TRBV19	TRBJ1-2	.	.	CASSISPPLYGYTF	TGTGCCAGTAGTATCTCCCCCCCCCTCTATGGCTACACCTTC
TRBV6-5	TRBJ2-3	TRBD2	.	CASSYRGGGVTDTQYF	TGTGCCAGCAGTTACCGGGGCGGGGGGGTGACAGATACGCAGTATTTT
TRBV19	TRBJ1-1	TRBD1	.	CASTPGRGVWTEAFF	TGTGCCAGTACCCCCGGCAGGGGGGTATGGACTGAAGCTTTCTTT
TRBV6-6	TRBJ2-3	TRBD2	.	CASGRGGILDTQYF	TGTGCCAGCGGGCGGGGGGGTATTTTAGATACGCAGTATTTT
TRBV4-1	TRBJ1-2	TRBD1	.	CASSQGPGQGADGYTF	TGCGCCAGCAGCCAGGGACCGGGACAGGGGGCGGATGGCTACACCTTC
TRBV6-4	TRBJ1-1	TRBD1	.	CEGADHMNTEAFF	TGTGAGGGGGCAGACCACATGAACACTGAAGCTTTCTTT
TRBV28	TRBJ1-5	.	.	CASSFLRNQPQHF	TGTGCCAGCAGTTTTCTCCGAAATCAGCCCCAGCATTTT
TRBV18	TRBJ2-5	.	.	CASSGTDPQETQYF	TGTGCCAGCTCCGGGACCGACCCACAAGAGACCCAGTACTTC
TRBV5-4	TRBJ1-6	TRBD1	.	CASSSNRGNNSPLHF	TGTGCCAGCAGTTCAAACAGGGGCAATAATTCACCCCTCCACTTT
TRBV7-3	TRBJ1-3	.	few	CASSSFLRNQGNTIYF	TGTGCCAGCAGCTCCTTCTTACGTAATCAAGGAAACACCATATATTTT
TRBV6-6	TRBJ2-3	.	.	CASSFDSSADTQYF	TGTGCCAGCAGTTTCGACAGCTCGGCAGATACGCAGTATTTT
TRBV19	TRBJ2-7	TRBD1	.	CASSTGTASYEQYF	TGTGCCAGTTCGACCGGGACAGCTTCCTACGAGCAGTACTTC
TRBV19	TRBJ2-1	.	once	CASSIWGAADEQFF	TGTGCCAGTAGTATATGGGGGGCTGCGGATGAGCAGTTCTTC
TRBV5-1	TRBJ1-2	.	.	CASSLDTHGYTF	TGCGCCAGCAGCTTGGATACCCATGGCTACACCTTC
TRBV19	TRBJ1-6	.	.	CASSSRENSPLHF	TGTGCCAGTAGCTCCAGGGAAAATTCACCCCTCCACTTT
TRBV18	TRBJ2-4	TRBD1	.	CASSWGQGDIQYF	TGTGCCAGCTCATGGGGACAGGGGGACATTCAGTACTTC
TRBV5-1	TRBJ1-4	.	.	CASSVEFGEKLFF	TGCGCCAGCAGCGTTGAGTTTGGTGAAAAACTGTTTTTT
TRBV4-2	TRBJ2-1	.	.	CASSPISPANSNNEQFF	TGTGCCAGCAGCCCAATATCCCCGGCAAACAGTAACAATGAGCAGTTCTTC
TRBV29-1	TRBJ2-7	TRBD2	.	CSVRLAGGRAYEQYF	TGCAGCGTGAGACTAGCGGGGGGGCGTGCGTACGAGCAGTACTTC
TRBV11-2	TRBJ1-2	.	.	CASSLGKSNYGYTF	TGTGCCAGCAGCTTAGGGAAATCTAACTATGGCTACACCTTC
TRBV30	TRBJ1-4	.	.	CAWSVLKGSNEKLFF	TGTGCCTGGAGTGTATTGAAGGGTTCTAATGAAAAACTGTTTTTT
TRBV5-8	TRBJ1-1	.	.	CASSYTPQRNTEAFF	TGTGCCAGCAGCTATACCCCCCAACGGAACACTGAAGCTTTCTTT
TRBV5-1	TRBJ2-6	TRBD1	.	CASREGQTSGANVLTF	TGCGCCAGCAGAGAGGGACAGACCTCTGGGGCCAACGTCCTGACTTTC
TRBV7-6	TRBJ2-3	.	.	CASSLNPTATDTQYF	TGTGCCAGCAGCTTAAACCCCACCGCGACAGATACGCAGTATTTT
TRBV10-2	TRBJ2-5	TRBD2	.	CASRGGGSIGGETQYF	TGCGCCAGCAGGGGCGGGGGTTCTATTGGTGGAGAGACCCAGTACTTC
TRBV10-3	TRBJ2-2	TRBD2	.	CAIQGLLAGGGTGELFF	TGTGCCATCCAAGGCCTTCTAGCGGGGGGGGGTACCGGGGAGCTGTTTTTT
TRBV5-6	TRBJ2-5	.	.	CASSLGRGQETQYF	TGTGCCAGCAGCTTGGGCAGGGGACAAGAGACCCAGTACTTC
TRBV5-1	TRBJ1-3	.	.	CASSPRTSTGNTIYF	TGCGCCAGCAGCCCACGGACCAGCACTGGAAACACCATATATTTT
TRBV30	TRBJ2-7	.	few	CAWSVSVGPTYEQYF	TGTGCCTGGAGTGTATCGGTAGGGCCGACCTACGAGCAGTACTTC
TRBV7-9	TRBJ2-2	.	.	CASTPGGAGELFF	TGTGCCAGCACCCCCGGCGGGGCCGGGGAGCTGTTTTTT
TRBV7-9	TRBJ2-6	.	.	CASSPQLGAGPGANVLTF	TGTGCCAGCAGCCCCCAACTTGGGGCTGGCCCTGGGGCCAACGTCCTGACTTTC
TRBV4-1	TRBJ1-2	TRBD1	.	CASSPHHRGENGYTF	TGCGCCAGCAGCCCCCACCACAGGGGAGAAAATGGCTACACCTTC